The present entry profiles one T cell receptor (beta chain) with its context. The target of this receptor is not known. CDR1 and CDR2, per the germline V gene, are SQVTM and ANQGSEA. Counted from cysteine to phenylalanine, this CDR3 has 14 amino acids. The protein alone is recorded here. This sample was taken from a study of CXCR3-negative and CXCR3-positive naive CD8 T cells (dated by TCRdb to the late 2010s). Broadly, across the study: In total, roughly 150 million TRB reads were obtained, or roughly 1.5 +/- 0.3 million reads per library. Diversity and physicochemical repertoire analyses were performed on about a dozen donors pooled from two independent experiments. The TRBV-TRBJ cluster analysis covered naive subsets from about 5 donors and memory cells from 3 donors. What the research found in general, with its limitations: Freshly isolated PBMCs were used for most assays because CXCR3 expression went down partially after cryopreservation. Because surface CD5, which has been linked to self-reactivity in mice, was comparable between naive subsets, TCR interaction strength was also inferred from TRB CDR3 physicochemical properties. Within the same donor, TRBV-TRBJ usage looked similar between naive CXCR3-negative and CXCR3-positive cells, but memory cells had distinct patterns. Compared with CXCR3-negative naive cells, CXCR3-positive naive cells had TRB CDR3s with higher hydrophobicity (lower Kidera factor 4), lower energy, and higher strength and volume indices. Both naive subsets had comparably high repertoire diversity, while memory CD8+ T cells had much lower repertoire diversity.

Each CD8+ T cell subset was flow-sorted in triplicate, with fewer than 350,000 cells per subset placed directly into RLT lysis buffer. Naive CD8+ T cells were defined stringently as CD45RO-CCR7+CD27+CD95- to exclude memory contaminants. Standard density gradient centrifugation was used to isolate peripheral blood mononuclear cells from buffy coats. Naive CXCR3-negative and CXCR3-positive CD8+ T cells were flow-sorted using a FACSAria III. An RNeasy Mini Kit was used to extract total RNA from the sorted cells. For sequencing, a NextSeq 550 was employed. The Human TCR Profiling Kit (MiLaboratory) was used to make UMI-labeled 5' RACE TRB cDNA libraries. The full amount of extracted RNA was used for cDNA synthesis, and the full amount of resulting cDNA was used for PCR amplification. The libraries were made side by side, with each library going through the same number of PCR cycles. The authors' analysis ran thus. With a requirement of at least two reads per UMI, MIGEC and MiXCR extracted about 50,000 +/- 10,000 unique UMI-labeled TRB cDNA molecules per library. On average, each library contained approximately 40,000 +/- 10,000 functional in-frame TRB CDR3 nucleotide clonotypes without stop codons. Diversity metrics, including normalized Shannon-Wiener and Chao1, were computed in VDJtools after downsampling to 5000 UMI-labeled TRB molecules per sample. VDJtools computed clonotype-size-weighted physicochemical properties of the central five CDR3 residues: interaction energy, strength, volume and Kidera factor 4. One entry per CDR3 protein sequence results from the TCRdb reprocessing of the reads, with DNA left out. In this record, the V and J calls reflect TCRdb's handling and not the investigators' own analysis. This sample's table carries approximately 130,000 distinct CDR3 sequences. Of the sample, 0.4% to 0.5% falls within the top ten clones.

The rearrangement joined TRBV29-1 to TRBJ1-5; TCRdb's assignment of TRBD1 cannot be checked, as there is no DNA. Sequenced input: naive CXCR3+ CD8+ T cells from blood. Read against the paper, the sample's cell subset or site label means: CD45RO-CCR7+CD27+CD95- naive CD8+ T cells expressing CXCR3 (TNR3+). The clonotype was recovered from a human donor in good health. Some clones in this sample may be carry-over from other donors' samples. The CDR3 protein is CSVEGGPENQPQHF.